This T cell receptor beta chain was recovered during a study of neoadjuvant nivolumab and ipilimumab in lung cancer (dated by TCRdb to about 2020). Background on the whole study: Intravenous nivolumab was dosed at 3 mg/kg on days 1, 15 and 29, and in the combination arm ipilimumab 1 mg/kg was added on day 1 only. The primary trial endpoint was the major pathologic response (MPR) rate in the intention-to-treat population in each study arm. The trial treated 44 patients with operable NSCLC: around 23 were randomized to nivolumab monotherapy and some 21 to nivolumab plus ipilimumab. TCR repertoires were compared between pretherapy (baseline) peripheral blood and tumors resected at surgery after neoadjuvant immune checkpoint blockade. Matched pretherapy and resected tumor pairs were analyzed for seven patients: four treated with nivolumab and three with nivolumab plus ipilimumab.

The investigation overall reported the following: TCR sequencing was performed in a small number of samples. From pretherapy to surgery, increases in tumor T-cell richness and clonality were observed in three of three dual-therapy tumors but in only two of four nivolumab-treated tumors. TCR richness and clonality were greater in resected tumors than in tumor-adjacent uninvolved lung, and increases were seen in more dual-therapy-treated tumors. A positive correlation was observed between pretherapy blood TCR richness and richness in tumors resected after neoadjuvant therapy (Spearman R = 0.82). No significant correlation was found between TCR clonality and pathologic tumor regression, and only one major-pathologic-response sample was available for the clonality analysis.

Comment on this clone: Its antigen has not been determined. Per-nucleotide qualities are absent, and no much larger clonotype sits a single base away.

In the germline V gene (reference sequence), CDR1 corresponds to LNHDA and CDR2 to SQIVND. The CDR3 measures 17 amino acids from cysteine to phenylalanine. Here the CDR3 DNA is all that survives: 51 bases in frame from base 1. V has 0 bases trimmed and J has 0 bases trimmed; junction bases matching no gene number 7. The library was obtained by the immunoSEQ multiplex PCR assay. In the source study's methods: Repertoires were summarized in terms of richness and clonality, and significantly expanded and contracted clones between pre- and post-therapy samples were identified. The source is immuneACCESS, and TCRdb retained only in-frame sequences with V and J called. Part of the clones is not carried over; for the studies checked, unresolved V genes explain less than half of this, and the remainder is unexplained. That table furnishes V, J and clone size, whereas the DNA furnished D and trimming. The sample table shows 8,500 to 10,000 clones, and over 60% are seen once. Around 7% of the sample rests with the top ten.

The label giving this sample's time point can be read as: at surgical resection after neoadjuvant nivolumab +/- ipilimumab. Samples came from the phase 2 randomized NEOSTAR trial, which tested neoadjuvant nivolumab or nivolumab plus ipilimumab followed by surgery in operable NSCLC. Sequenced material: tumor tissue, taken after neoadjuvant nivolumab, alone or with ipilimumab, at or shortly before surgery. The TCR comes from an adult with non-small cell lung cancer. Some clones in this sample may be carry-over from other donors' samples. The sequence is built from TRBV19 and TRBJ2-7, with 8 central nucleotides matching TRBD1. CDR3 region: CASSIDLRTGISYEQYF. The nucleotide sequence reads TGTGCCAGTAGTATAGATCTCCGGACAGGGATCTCCTACGAGCAGTACTTC.